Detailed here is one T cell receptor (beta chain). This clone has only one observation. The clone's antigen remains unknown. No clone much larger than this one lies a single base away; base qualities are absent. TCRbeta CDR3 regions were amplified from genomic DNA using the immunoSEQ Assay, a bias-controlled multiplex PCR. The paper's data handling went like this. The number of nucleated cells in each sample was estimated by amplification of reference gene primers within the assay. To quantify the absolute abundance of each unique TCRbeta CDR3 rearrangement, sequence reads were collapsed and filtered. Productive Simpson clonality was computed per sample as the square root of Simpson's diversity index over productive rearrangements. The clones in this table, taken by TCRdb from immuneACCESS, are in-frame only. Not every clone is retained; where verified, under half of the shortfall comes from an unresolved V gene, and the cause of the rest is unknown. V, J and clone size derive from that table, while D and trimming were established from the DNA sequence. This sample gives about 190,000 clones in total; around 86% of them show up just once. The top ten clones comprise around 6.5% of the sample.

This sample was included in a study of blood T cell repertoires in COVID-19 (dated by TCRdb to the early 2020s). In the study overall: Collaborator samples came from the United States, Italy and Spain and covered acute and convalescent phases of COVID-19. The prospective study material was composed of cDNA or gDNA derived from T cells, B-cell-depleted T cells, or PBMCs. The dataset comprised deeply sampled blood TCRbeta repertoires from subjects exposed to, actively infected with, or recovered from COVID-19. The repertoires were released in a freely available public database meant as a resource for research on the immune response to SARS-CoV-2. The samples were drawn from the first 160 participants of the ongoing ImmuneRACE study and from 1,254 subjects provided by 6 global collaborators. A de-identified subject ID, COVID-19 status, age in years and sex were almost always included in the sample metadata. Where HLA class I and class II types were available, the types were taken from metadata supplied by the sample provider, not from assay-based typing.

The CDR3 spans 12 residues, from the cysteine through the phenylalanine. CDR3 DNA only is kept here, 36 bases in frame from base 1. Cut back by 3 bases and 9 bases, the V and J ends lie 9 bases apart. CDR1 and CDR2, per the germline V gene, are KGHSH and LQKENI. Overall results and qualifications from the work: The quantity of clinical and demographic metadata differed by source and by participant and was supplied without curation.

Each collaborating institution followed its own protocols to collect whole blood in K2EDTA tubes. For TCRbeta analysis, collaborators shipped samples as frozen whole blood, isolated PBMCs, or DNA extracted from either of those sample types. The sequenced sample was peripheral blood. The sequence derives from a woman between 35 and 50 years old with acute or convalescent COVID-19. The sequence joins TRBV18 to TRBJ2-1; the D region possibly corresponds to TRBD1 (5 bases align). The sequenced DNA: TGTGCCAGCTCACCCCAGGGTCTTGAGCAGTTCTTC. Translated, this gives CASSPQGLEQFF. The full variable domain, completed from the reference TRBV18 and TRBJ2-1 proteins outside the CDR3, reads NAGVMQNPRHLVRRRGQEARLRCSPMKGHSHVYWYRQLPEEGLKFMVYLQKENIIDESGMPKERFSAEFPKEGPSILRIQQVVRGDSAAYFCASSPQGLEQFFGPGTRLTVL.